One TCR beta chain is described in this entry. The ends lost 5 bases at V and 1 base at J; junction bases unmatched: 0. CDR1 is KGHSH and CDR2 is LQKENI in the germline V gene. CDR3 length: 14 residues. The sample originates from a study of blood T cell repertoires in COVID-19. Study information: Material from acute and convalescent COVID-19 was sourced from the United States, Italy and Spain. T cells, B-cell-depleted T cells, or PBMCs supplied cDNA or gDNA.

The authors' processing: Nucleated cell number was recorded as an estimate derived from reference gene primer amplification. Method: immunoSEQ multiplex PCR; TCRdb's copy keeps in-frame clones and lacks some. V and J calls and clone size follow that table, whereas D and trimming were derived from the DNA. Counted here are 160,000 or so clones, around nine tenths occurring once; the ten biggest clones make up roughly 2.2%. The material sequenced was peripheral blood. This clonotype was obtained from a woman in her 70s with acute or convalescent COVID-19. The chain joins TRBV18 to TRBJ1-5, with 9 bases matching TRBD1. The CDR3 region is CASSDRGSNQPQHF. CDR3 DNA sequence: TGTGCCAGCTCAGACAGGGGGAGCAATCAGCCCCAGCATTTT.